The 29 T cell receptor beta chains given below trace back to one sample, sequenced in a study of CXCR3-negative and CXCR3-positive naive CD8 T cells. UMI labels and 5' RACE were used to prepare the TRB cDNA libraries. TCRdb processed the 5' RACE reads again and assigns one entry to each CDR3 protein, with no DNA. The sample holds approximately 6,100 distinct CDR3 sequences. The sample comprised naive CXCR3- CD8+ T cells from blood. The subset: CD45RO-CCR7+CD27+CD95- naive CD8+ T cells lacking CXCR3 (TNR3-). The receptors were sampled from a human donor in good health. Some clones in this sample may be carry-over from other donors' samples.

This sequence joins TRBV4-2 and TRBJ1-4. Per the germline V gene, CDR1 is LGHNA and CDR2 is YNFKEQ. This CDR3 contains 12 residues. CDR3 loop: CASSHGGEELFF.

By frequency, this clonotype registers medium-sized. The chain joins TRBV9 to TRBJ1-2. The CDR3 runs to 11 residues. Germline V CDR1 and CDR2: SGDLS, YYNGEE. The CDR3 sequence is CASSVGVGYTF.

Judged by frequency, this clonotype is medium-sized. The chain recombines TRBV6-5 with TRBJ2-7. CDR1 MNHEY and CDR2 SVGAGI come from the germline V gene. The CDR3 is made up of 12 amino acids. The chain's CDR3 is CASSYGPYEQYF.

This CDR3 is CASSIGQGNTEAFF. This chain uses TRBV19 with TRBJ1-1; checking the TCRdb D call of TRBD1 is not possible without DNA. This CDR3 spans 14 amino acids. The germline CDR1 and CDR2 sequences are LNHDA and SQIVND (reference sequence).

The chain joins TRBV29-1 to TRBJ1-1. The CDR3 is made up of 12 amino acids. Germline V gene sequence: CDR1 SQVTM, CDR2 ANQGSEA. The CDR3: CSVLLTNTEAFF. Filled out from reference TRBV29-1 and TRBJ1-1, the complete variable domain reads SAVISQKPSRDICQRGTSLTIQCQVDSQVTMMFWYRQQPGQSLTLIATANQGSEATYESGFVIDKFPISRPNLTFSTLTVSNMSPEDSSIYLCSVLLTNTEAFFGQGTRLTVV.

The V gene is TRBV2, the J gene TRBJ1-4. The germline V gene has CDR1 SNHLY and CDR2 FYNNEI. The CDR3 extends over 14 amino acids. This CDR3 reads CASSTGTFNEKLFF.

This chain uses TRBV5-1 with TRBJ2-5. Germline V gene lookup returns CDR1 SGHRS and CDR2 YFSETQ. The CDR3 contains 13 residues. CDR3 amino acids: CASSNGIEETQYF.

V usage is TRBV2 and J usage is TRBJ2-5; TCRdb picks TRBD2, but there is no DNA to check that call. CDR3 length equals 15 residues. Germline V gene sequence: CDR1 SNHLY, CDR2 FYNNEI. Here the CDR3 reads CASGTSGGVQETQYF.

This clonotype is identified as medium-sized (0.01 to 0.1%) from frequency. The chain employs TRBV7-2 and TRBJ2-3; absent DNA, TCRdb's TRBD2 call cannot be checked. Germline V CDR1 and CDR2: SGHTA, FQGNSA. This CDR3 is 15 amino acids long. CDR3: CASSLLAVSTDTQYF.

The chain employs TRBV27 and TRBJ2-1; TCRdb calls TRBD2, which cannot be checked without DNA. This CDR3 contains 13 residues. Germline lookup yields CDR1 MNHEY and CDR2 SMNVEV (reference sequence). The CDR3 loop reads CASSLGSGGEQFF.

The chain has TRBV7-9 and TRBJ1-2; lacking DNA, the TRBD1 call made by TCRdb goes unchecked. CDR3 length: 12 amino acids. Germline V gene lookup returns CDR1 SEHNR and CDR2 FQNEAQ (reference sequence). Here the CDR3 reads CASSSLGDGYTF.

Measured by frequency, this clonotype is medium-sized. The genes are TRBV20-1 and TRBJ2-7. The CDR3 totals 12 residues. Germline V gene lookup returns CDR1 DFQATT and CDR2 SNEGSKA (reference sequence). CDR3 sequence: CSARLVVGEQYF.

Considering frequency, this clonotype is medium-sized. The chain employs TRBV20-1 and TRBJ1-5; absent DNA, TCRdb's TRBD1 call cannot be checked. Germline-derived CDR1 and CDR2 are DFQATT and SNEGSKA (reference sequence). This CDR3 is 13 amino acids long. The CDR3 region is CSARVQGDQPQHF.

Frequency places this clonotype as medium-sized. V usage is TRBV7-9 and J usage is TRBJ2-5. Germline CDR1 is SEHNR and CDR2 is FQNEAQ (reference sequence). The CDR3 length is 13 residues. CDR3: CASSLERDKTQYF.

This clonotype is medium-sized (0.01 to 0.1%) by frequency. The chain has TRBV29-1 and TRBJ2-1; lacking DNA, the TRBD2 call made by TCRdb goes unchecked. Germline V lookup: CDR1 SQVTM, CDR2 ANQGSEA. The CDR3 consists of 15 residues. CDR3 amino acids: CSALPPGLAYNEQFF.

According to its frequency, this clonotype is medium-sized (0.01 to 0.1%). This CDR3 reads CSVEDLRGMNTEAFF. The chain joins TRBV29-1 to TRBJ1-1; TCRdb's assignment of TRBD1 cannot be checked, as there is no DNA. Germline V gene sequence: CDR1 SQVTM, CDR2 ANQGSEA. The CDR3 is 15 residues long.

CDR3 amino acids: CSVERAGYQETQYF. The V call is TRBV29-1, the J call TRBJ2-5; the D gene TCRdb calls, TRBD2, cannot be checked with no DNA. CDR1 is SQVTM and CDR2 is ANQGSEA in the germline V gene. The CDR3 loop spans 14 amino acids.

The chain employs TRBV9 and TRBJ2-1; without DNA, the TCRdb call of TRBD1 cannot be checked. The CDR3 consists of 15 residues. The germline gives CDR1 SGDLS, CDR2 YYNGEE. CDR3 protein: CASSVSGGSYNEQFF.

By frequency, this clonotype is medium-sized. The rearrangement uses TRBV25-1 and TRBJ2-5; TCRdb designates TRBD1, a call that cannot be tested without DNA. The CDR3 sequence is 14 residues long. In germline, CDR1 is MGHDK, CDR2 SYGVNS. CDR3 region: CASSGQGPSETQYF. Complete variable domain (other parts from reference TRBV25-1 and TRBJ2-5): EADIYQTPRYLVIGTGKKITLECSQTMGHDKMYWYQQDPGMELHLIHYSYGVNSTEKGDLSSESTVSRIRTEHFPLTLESARPSHTSQYLCASSGQGPSETQYFGPGTRLLVL.

This clonotype is called medium-sized based on its frequency. The V and J genes are TRBV12-3 or TRBV12-4 and TRBJ2-5; TCRdb lists TRBD1, though no DNA is available to test this call. This CDR3 comprises 15 residues. The CDR3 reads CASSPGWGPDDAQYF.

Judged by frequency, this clonotype is medium-sized. The chain joins TRBV7-2 to TRBJ2-5; TCRdb indicates TRBD1, and absent DNA this call remains unverified. The CDR3 length is 15 residues. Germline CDR1 is SGHTA and CDR2 is FQGNSA. CDR3 protein: CASSVGTGGAETQYF. Together with reference TRBV7-2 and TRBJ2-5, the CDR3 gives the full variable domain: GAGVSQSPSNKVTEKGKDVELRCDPISGHTALYWYRQSLGQGLEFLIYFQGNSAPDKSGLPSDRFSAERTGGSVSTLTIQRTQQEDSAVYLCASSVGTGGAETQYFGPGTRLLVL.

The genes are TRBV10-3 and TRBJ1-6; TCRdb names TRBD1, which stays unverified in the absence of DNA. The germline gives CDR1 ENHRY, CDR2 SYGVKD. This CDR3 is built from 15 residues. The CDR3 is CAISDGGTGDSPLHF.

According to its frequency, this clonotype is medium-sized. The chain employs TRBV21-1 and TRBJ2-7. TRBV21-1 is labeled a pseudogene. This CDR3 is 12 amino acids long. The CDR3 loop reads CASSKSGHEQYF.

By frequency, this clonotype is medium-sized. This chain links TRBV7-2 with TRBJ1-4. The CDR3 consists of 16 residues. CDR1 is SGHTA and CDR2 is FQGNSA in the germline V gene. The CDR3 protein is CASSLVGPGMDEKLFF.

This clonotype is classed as medium-sized by frequency. The chain combines TRBV29-1 with TRBJ2-7; TCRdb lists TRBD2, though no DNA is available to test this call. The CDR3 length is 11 residues. The V gene's germline CDR1 is SQVTM and CDR2 ANQGSEA. The CDR3 loop reads CSVGETREQYF.

This clonotype is called medium-sized based on its frequency. The chain is built from TRBV12-3 or TRBV12-4 and TRBJ1-3; TCRdb returns TRBD1, unconfirmable since there is no DNA. This CDR3 has 18 residues. CDR3: CASSHTQGPGYSGNTIYF.

This CDR3 is CSVVGRTGELFF. The chain links TRBV29-1 to TRBJ2-2. CDR3 size: 12 residues. In germline, CDR1 is SQVTM, CDR2 ANQGSEA.

This clonotype counts as medium-sized by frequency. The rearrangement links TRBV21-1 to TRBJ2-3; TCRdb designates TRBD2, a call that cannot be tested without DNA. TRBV21-1 is shown as a pseudogene. There are 15 residues in the CDR3. The chain's CDR3 is CASSNWTRATDTQYF.

This clonotype is identified as medium-sized from frequency. The chain combines TRBV7-2 with TRBJ1-2; absent DNA, TCRdb's TRBD1 call cannot be checked. The CDR3 length is 15 residues. The germline V gene has CDR1 SGHTA and CDR2 FQGNSA. This chain's CDR3 is CASSLAIRGNYGYTF.